This TCR beta chain was identified in a study of T-cell memory formation after mild COVID-19. Whole-study results and caveats: Contracting CD4+ clones sat mainly in CM and EM; CD8+ in EMRA.

TCRdb processed the 5' RACE reads anew with MiXCR; each CDR3 protein has one entry. This sample carries roughly 300,000 distinct CDR3 sequences, 7% to 10% of them seen once, and the ten largest clones take approximately 23%. This clonotype appeared a few times. Its antigen is unidentified. This CDR3 region has 16 residues. Germline values: CDR1 SGHAT, CDR2 FQNNGV. V was trimmed by 4 bases and J by 0 bases, leaving 13 bases between them. The sequencing input was PBMCs or a T cell subset sorted from them (not recorded which). The chain carries TRBV11-2 and TRBJ1-3, with a tentative D call TRBD1 (6 bases). The sequence came from a man between 18 and 35 years old who had mild COVID-19 (a few samples of this study predate the infection). Cell type and time point are not known. CDR3 nucleotide sequence: TGTGCCAGCAGCTCATGGCCCAGGGGCTCTGGAAACACCATATATTTT. Translated: CASSSWPRGSGNTIYF.